The entry below describes one TCR beta chain. Its antigen is currently unknown. At one end the junction does not follow the germline gene, possibly because of a read error. The CDR3 consists of 15 residues. Germline CDR1 reads LNHDA; CDR2 reads SQIVND (reference sequence). The data were obtained in a study of chemoradiotherapy in HPV16-positive cancers. Overall study results and limits: HPV-specific T cells were functionally defined from only a couple of HPV16-positive patients. In HPV16-positive patients, HPV-responsive T-cell expansion tracked better recurrence-free survival. During treatment, candidate HPV-specific clones and E7-related motifs expanded in tumor.

Profiled with immunoSEQ multiplex PCR; TCRdb holds only in-frame clones, not every one. The sample contains about 6,400 clones, 65% to 85% of which appear only once. The sequencing used tumor tissue, collected from a patient who underwent chemoradiotherapy. The TCR sequence derives from a human donor with HPV-associated anogenital cancer. The V and J genes are TRBV19 and TRBJ2-1, with 9 bases matching TRBD1. CDR3 in DNA: TGTGCCAGTAGGATAGGGACAGGGAAAATGAATGAGCAGTTCTTC. Translation gives CASRIGTGKMNEQFF.